This TCR beta chain was observed in a study of blood T cell repertoires in COVID-19. Study background: The United States, Italy and Spain were the sources of the acute and convalescent COVID-19 samples. PBMCs, B-cell-depleted T cells, or T cells provided the cDNA or gDNA that made up the material.

The CDR3 contains 15 residues. With 2 bases removed from V and 6 bases from J, the gap between germline ends came to 17 bases. Germline V gives CDR1 SGHRS, CDR2 YFSETQ. Original processing notes: Using reference gene primer amplification, nucleated cell counts were estimated. Assay used: immunoSEQ multiplex PCR; TCRdb lists only in-frame clones, some missing. For V, J and clone size, that table is used; D and trimming come from the DNA. Of some 170,000 clones listed, about 80% were seen once; the top ten hold about 8%. This clonotype originated in a woman in her sixties or seventies with acute or convalescent COVID-19. J is TRBJ1-1 and V is TRBV5-1, with D perhaps matching TRBD1 (6 bases). Source material: peripheral blood. The CDR3, as DNA: TGCGCCAGCAGCTTAGGTGGGGGCGTAGTTGCTGAAGCTTTCTTT. As protein: CASSLGGGVVAEAFF.